This T cell receptor beta chain was identified in a study of blood T cell repertoires in COVID-19. Here immunoSEQ multiplex PCR was the method, and the copy in TCRdb shows in-frame clones only, minus some. The table lists around 250,000 clones, about 91% of them singletons. CDR1 is WSHSY, CDR2 SAAADI, per germline. Trimming at V came to 7 bases and at J to 2 bases, leaving 7 bases not matched to a gene. This CDR3 contains 14 residues. This sequence was found in a woman aged 40 to 50 with acute COVID-19. This chain uses TRBV10-2 with TRBJ2-5, with TRBD2 matching over 7 bases. The sequenced sample consisted of PBMCs or T cells enriched from blood (not recorded which). CDR3 sequence (DNA): TGCGCCAGCACCTCAGCGGGATCACAAGAGACCCAGTACTTC. This encodes CASTSAGSQETQYF.